A single sample is the source of the 5 T cell receptor beta chains below, sequenced in a study of T cells in Graves' hyperthyroidism and ophthalmopathy. TCR beta CDR3 region amplification was performed from RNA transcripts. RT-PCR in the first round (using the HTBI primer set) targeted the TCR CDR3. TCRdb called the multiplex PCR reads again in MiXCR, with one record for every CDR3 protein. The table lists 350,000 to 400,000 distinct CDR3 sequences, about a fifth of them singletons. Specimen: blood. Receptor source: a woman younger than 35 with Graves' hyperthyroidism.

This clonotype was observed many times. This chain uses TRBV18 with TRBJ2-5; D call uncertain. This CDR3 has 13 residues. The V end was cut by 0 bases, the J end by 2 bases, with 4 bases between. Germline CDR1 KGHSH, CDR2 LQKENI. CDR3 region: CASSPPTQETQYF. The CDR3 DNA reads TGTGCCAGCTCACCACCAACGCAAGAGACCCAGTACTTC.

This clonotype was detected ten times or more. V is TRBV28 and J is TRBJ1-1; D might be TRBD1 (6 bases). The CDR3 is 16 amino acids. V was trimmed by 10 bases and J by 0 bases, leaving 21 bases between them. The V gene's germline CDR1 is MDHEN and CDR2 SYDVKM. The DNA for the CDR3 is TGTGCCAAGTGGGCCCTCAGGGGCCACATGAACACTGAAGCTTTCTTT. This translates into CAKWALRGHMNTEAFF.

This clonotype was counted ten times or more. The V gene is TRBV27, the J gene TRBJ1-2; D may be TRBD1 (5 bases). This CDR3 contains 13 residues. CDR1 is MNHEY, CDR2 SMNVEV, per germline (reference sequence). V lost 5 bases and J 7 bases, leaving 14 bases between the germline ends. The CDR3 sequence: CASSLSQGPGYTF. CDR3 coding DNA: TGTGCCAGCAGTCTGAGTCAGGGTCCTGGCTACACCTTC.

In the case of this clonotype: A much larger clone lies one base from this, so it may be a read error. The V gene is TRBV20-1, the J gene TRBJ1-1; D not resolved. CDR3 length: 12 amino acids. CDR1 is DFQATT, CDR2 SNEGSKA, per germline (reference sequence). CDR3 region: CSASQGREEACF. The CDR3 DNA reads TGCAGTGCTAGCCAAGGGAGGGAAGAAGCTTGCTTT.

This clonotype was recorded at least ten times. The chain employs TRBV6-5 and TRBJ2-7, with TRBD2 matching 7 bases. The V gene end was trimmed by 6 bases and the J gene end by 2 bases; junction bases not matched to a gene: 4. The germline CDR1 and CDR2 sequences are MNHEY and SVGAGI. The CDR3 is made up of 13 amino acids. The CDR3 region is CASRMGGAYEQYF. CDR3 nucleotides: TGTGCCAGCAGAATGGGGGGGGCCTACGAGCAGTACTTC.